The text below deals with one TCR beta chain. Its antigen remains undetermined. No per-base quality is available; no much larger clone lies one base away. V sheds 3 bases and J sheds 2 bases, leaving 16 bases between their ends. Taken from the germline V gene, the CDR1 and CDR2 loops are SGHDN and FVKESK. Its CDR3 holds 16 amino acids, cysteine through phenylalanine. Left in the record is the CDR3 DNA by itself, 48 bases read in frame from the first base. The time point label of this sample denotes: after preoperative PTX-NDP chemotherapy. Paclitaxel-nedaplatin was administered to patients as preoperative chemotherapy before surgery. The sample belongs to a study of esophageal squamous cell carcinoma under preoperative chemotherapy (dated by TCRdb to 2017 to 2018). Regarding the study in general: The study profiled TCR repertoires of both peripheral blood T cells and tumor-infiltrating lymphocytes. Repertoires from samples taken before paclitaxel-nedaplatin therapy were compared with repertoires from samples taken after paclitaxel-nedaplatin therapy. The cohort comprised roughly five patients with primary esophageal squamous cell carcinoma. The study examined the effect of paclitaxel-nedaplatin chemotherapy on T-cell receptor repertoires in patients with esophageal squamous cell carcinoma. Paper-wide results and their limitations: Tumor-infiltrating lymphocytes after treatment appeared to come partly from peripheral T cells migrating into the tumor, rather than solely from local clonal changes. Paclitaxel-nedaplatin therapy induced immediate and substantial clonotype frequency changes, with contraction more likely among abundant clones than amplification. After chemotherapy, peripheral T cells showed a significant rise in TCR diversity, whereas tumor-infiltrating lymphocytes did not. The cohort was small, with only a handful of patients with esophageal squamous cell carcinoma analyzed.

Libraries came from PCR. The data were produced on a HiSeq X Ten. High-throughput sequencing was used to characterize the TCR repertoires. The public reads were run again by TCRdb, first through fastp at Q25 and then through MiXCR, and only productive beta chains were kept. Each entry is one CDR3 protein sequence, shown with its most common DNA and genes. In all, the sample holds some 32,000 distinct CDR3 sequences, and around 50% of those were seen once. Roughly 24% of the sample comes from the top ten. This sequence uses TRBV14 and TRBJ2-5, with the D gene call left open. This sample was taken from a patient given preoperative chemotherapy. This receptor was identified in a human donor with esophageal squamous cell carcinoma. The donor label of this sample is uncertain. The CDR3 protein: CASSQRAGASQETQYF. The DNA reads as follows: TGTGCCAGCAGCCAGAGAGCAGGAGCCTCACAAGAGACCCAGTACTTC.